These 17 T cell receptor beta chains came from one sample sequenced in a study of cytomegalovirus exposure and HLA in healthy donors. The assay was immunoSEQ multiplex PCR, and TCRdb's table has in-frame clones only and misses some. Among 82,000 or so clones, roughly 95% were seen once, and the ten largest hold more than 0.65%. The material sequenced was PBMCs. The receptor set was obtained from a woman aged 18-29 years in good health and CMV-seronegative.

The V call is TRBV5-4, the J call TRBJ2-1; TRBD1 matches at 9 bases. The CDR3 covers 13 residues. V shed 4 bases, J shed 6 bases, and the junction held 2 bases outside the gene matches. CDR1 SGHNT and CDR2 YYREEE come from the germline V gene (reference sequence). The CDR3: CASSETGGNEQFF. The CDR3 DNA is TGTGCCAGCAGCGAGACAGGGGGCAATGAGCAGTTCTTC.

This chain uses TRBV19 with TRBJ2-1, with 8 bases that match TRBD2. The CDR3 spans 12 residues. J lost 6 bases, V lost 6 bases, and 1 base had no gene match. From germline, CDR1 is LNHDA and CDR2 SQIVND (reference sequence). Here the CDR3 reads CASSGRVNEQFF. CDR3 nucleotide sequence: TGTGCCAGTAGCGGGAGGGTCAATGAGCAGTTCTTC.

CDR3 coding DNA: TGTGCCAGCAGTATCCAGGTAACTCAGCCCCAGCATTTT. Translating gives CASSIQVTQPQHF. The rearrangement joins TRBV27 to TRBJ1-5; D is uncertain. CDR1 and CDR2 (germline): MNHEY, SMNVEV (reference sequence). The CDR3 contains 13 residues. V was clipped by 5 bases and J by 6 bases, with 11 bases between them.

The chain couples TRBV28 to TRBJ1-4, with 10 bases aligning to TRBD1. In germline, CDR1 is MDHEN, CDR2 SYDVKM. The V gene end was trimmed by 6 bases and the J gene end by 8 bases; junction bases not matched to a gene: 6. The CDR3 has 14 residues. CDR3 loop: CASRGTGVSEKLFF. CDR3 DNA: TGTGCCAGCAGGGGGACAGGGGTGAGCGAAAAACTGTTTTTT.

The rearrangement uses TRBV7-2 and TRBJ2-7, with TRBD1 matching 7 bases. This CDR3 has 11 residues. Trimming took 10 bases from V and 2 from J; bases not matched to a gene: 2. Germline-derived CDR1 and CDR2 are SGHTA and FQGNSA. The CDR3, as DNA: TGTGCCACGGGGACAGCCTACGAGCAGTACTTC. It translates to CATGTAYEQYF. The full variable domain, in which reference TRBV7-2 and TRBJ2-7 provide the parts outside the CDR3, is GAGVSQSPSNKVTEKGKDVELRCDPISGHTALYWYRQSLGQGLEFLIYFQGNSAPDKSGLPSDRFSAERTGGSVSTLTIQRTQQEDSAVYLCATGTAYEQYFGPGTRLTVT.

This chain connects TRBV28 to TRBJ1-3, with TRBD1 identical over 7 bases. The V segment lost 8 bases and the J segment 0 bases; nucleotides outside the gene matches: 10. CDR1 is MDHEN and CDR2 is SYDVKM in the germline V gene. This CDR3 is 16 amino acids long. In DNA form, the CDR3 reads TGTGCCAGCTATTCGTTGGGACAGCTCTCTGGAAACACCATATATTTT. Translation: CASYSLGQLSGNTIYF.

This clone was picked up one time. The CDR3 DNA follows: TGTGCCAGCAGATTTCAGGGGAGAGGTAGCACAGATACGCAGTATTTT. It is translated as CASRFQGRGSTDTQYF. V and J are TRBV25-1 and TRBJ2-3; possibly TRBD1 for D (6 bases). Germline V gene lookup returns CDR1 MGHDK and CDR2 SYGVNS. With 6 bases removed from V and 0 bases from J, the gap between germline ends came to 16 bases. The CDR3 loop spans 16 amino acids. Looking up the rest from reference TRBV25-1 and TRBJ2-3 gives the full variable domain: EADIYQTPRYLVIGTGKKITLECSQTMGHDKMYWYQQDPGMELHLIHYSYGVNSTEKGDLSSESTVSRIRTEHFPLTLESARPSHTSQYLCASRFQGRGSTDTQYFGPGTRLTVL.

The CDR3 coding sequence is TGCGCCAGCAGCCTAACCTTCTATGGCTACACCTTC. Translated: CASSLTFYGYTF. This chain links TRBV5-1 with TRBJ1-2; D gene uncertain. V was shortened by 4 bases and J by 4 bases, with 8 bases between the two germline ends. The CDR3 loop spans 12 amino acids. Germline CDR1 is SGHRS and CDR2 is YFSETQ.

This sequence joins TRBV11-2 and TRBJ1-5; D possibly corresponds to TRBD1 (6 bases). The CDR3 has 13 amino acids. V was shortened by 5 bases and J by 4 bases, with 9 bases between the two germline ends. Germline V CDR1 and CDR2: SGHAT, FQNNGV. CDR3 bases: TGTGCCAGCAGCCCTACAGGGAATCAGCCCCAGCATTTT. The encoded protein is CASSPTGNQPQHF.

The genes are TRBV11-2 and TRBJ2-7; D is possibly TRBD1 (5 bases). The V gene lost 1 base and the J gene lost 4 bases, with 5 bases spanning the gap. The length of the CDR3 is 12 residues. Germline-derived CDR1 and CDR2 are SGHAT and FQNNGV. The CDR3 DNA reads TGTGCCAGCAGCTTAGCAGGGTACGAGCAGTACTTC. Amino acids: CASSLAGYEQYF.

In this sample, this clone turned up once. The genes are TRBV5-1 and TRBJ2-5, with D tentatively TRBD2 (5 bases). From germline, CDR1 is SGHRS and CDR2 YFSETQ. The ends were cut back, 4 bases at V and 7 bases at J, with 17 bases in the middle. The CDR3 is 14 residues long. The CDR3: CASSPTRVDGTQYF. The CDR3 DNA reads as TGCGCCAGCAGCCCCACTAGGGTTGATGGGACCCAGTACTTC.

The chain combines TRBV28 with TRBJ1-1; 9 bases are shared with TRBD1. This CDR3 contains 15 residues. CDR1 is MDHEN and CDR2 is SYDVKM in the germline V gene. The V gene end was trimmed by 6 bases and the J gene end by 5 bases; junction bases not matched to a gene: 10. The CDR3 loop reads CASSRTGASSTEAFF. CDR3 nucleotides: TGTGCCAGCAGCAGGACAGGGGCTTCGAGTACTGAAGCTTTCTTT.

The genes are TRBV27 and TRBJ2-7, with a tentative D call TRBD2 (5 bases). This CDR3 contains 14 residues. The germline gives CDR1 MNHEY, CDR2 SMNVEV (reference sequence). V was shortened by 5 bases and J by 3 bases, with 14 bases between the two germline ends. CDR3 in amino acids: CASSLTSLGYEQYF. CDR3 coding DNA: TGTGCCAGCAGTCTAACTAGTTTGGGCTACGAGCAGTACTTC.

The chain links TRBV7-2 to TRBJ2-7; 7 bases match TRBD2. The germline V gene encodes CDR1 SGHTA and CDR2 FQGNSA. With V trimmed by 6 bases and J by 4 bases, 9 bases remained unmatched. This CDR3 region has 14 residues. CDR3 region: CASRRGLGGYEQYF. The CDR3 DNA sequence: TGTGCCAGCAGACGGGGCCTGGGGGGGTACGAGCAGTACTTC.

The chain carries TRBV28 and TRBJ1-1; D unresolved. V was trimmed by 6 bases and J by 8 bases, leaving 13 bases between them. Germline CDR1 MDHEN, CDR2 SYDVKM. There are 12 residues in the CDR3. The CDR3 loop is CASSLQVGEAFF. CDR3 coding DNA: TGTGCCAGCAGCCTCCAAGTTGGCGAAGCTTTCTTT. Full variable domain (rest looked up from reference TRBV28 and TRBJ1-1): DVKVTQSSRYLVKRTGEKVFLECVQDMDHENMFWYRQDPGLGLRLIYFSYDVKMKEKGDIPEGYSVSREKKERFSLILESASTNQTSMYLCASSLQVGEAFFGQGTRLTVV.

The V and J genes are TRBV4-1 and TRBJ2-2, with TRBD2 matching over 7 bases. Trimming at V came to 1 base and at J to 0 bases, leaving 5 bases not matched to a gene. Germline V gene lookup returns CDR1 MGHRA and CDR2 YSYEKL. The CDR3 sequence is 17 residues long. The CDR3 DNA is TGCGCCAGCAGCCAAGGACCTAGCGGTACGAACACCGGGGAGCTGTTTTTT. As protein: CASSQGPSGTNTGELFF.

The V call is TRBV9, the J call TRBJ2-2; D gene ambiguous. Trimming cost V 1 base and J 6 bases, with 10 bases left between them. The CDR3 runs 14 residues. Germline assignment: CDR1 SGDLS and CDR2 YYNGEE. The CDR3 sequence: CASSVNSGPGELFF. For the CDR3, the DNA is TGTGCCAGCAGCGTAAATTCCGGTCCCGGGGAGCTGTTTTTT.